The TCR beta chain under discussion was sequenced for a study of T-cell reconstitution after alpha-beta-depleted transplantation in children. Study-wide points: Where alpha-beta T cells came from about two months after transplant was reportedly several hundred expanded graft clones.

As it was prepared, the TCRbeta library received unique molecular identifiers. MiXCR was run by TCRdb on the PCR reads, yielding one entry per CDR3 protein. The sample includes 800,000 to 1,000,000 distinct CDR3 sequences, roughly 29% seen only once; the top ten take 28%. As regards this clonotype: Its antigen is still unknown.

This receptor was obtained from a boy under three years old who had a stem cell transplant for SCID, so the T cells may come from the graft donor. The input for sequencing was PBMCs, mostly from graft donor cells, taken 360 days after TCRalphabeta/CD19-depleted stem cell transplant.

CDR3 in DNA: TGCAGTGCTCCCCCCGTACTAGCGGGGGCGAGTGAGCAGTTCTTC. It codes for CSAPPVLAGASEQFF. The rearrangement links TRBV20-1 to TRBJ2-1; TRBD2 aligns across 11 bases. The CDR3 covers 15 residues. Germline CDR1 and CDR2: DFQATT and SNEGSKA (reference sequence). V gave up 5 bases and J gave up 9 bases; unmatched junction bases: 12.